The rows below give T cell receptor beta chains drawn from one sample of a study of blood T cell repertoires in COVID-19. Generated by immunoSEQ multiplex PCR, the TCRdb table keeps only in-frame clones and is missing some. The data contain about 410,000 clones, 90% of them singletons. The material sequenced was PBMCs or T cells enriched from blood (not recorded which). The receptors were gathered from a man between 18 and 35 years old who had recovered from COVID-19. CDR3s include the opening cysteine and the closing phenylalanine or tryptophan. The D gene is left open where the match is weak. Clone size, where shown, is once, few, many, or a class for clones that have expanded.

-,TRBV10-3,once,TRBJ1-2,CAISESTGLPYGYTF,TGTGCCATCAGTGAGTCGACGGGACTGCCCTATGGCTACACCTTC
-,TRBV6-5,-,TRBJ1-2,CASSSPGYYYGYTF,TGTGCCAGCAGTTCCCCAGGGTACTACTATGGCTACACCTTC
-,TRBV2,-,TRBJ1-1,CASSDSRDTEAFF,TGTGCCAGCAGTGATTCCCGGGACACTGAAGCTTTCTTT
TRBD1,TRBV18,-,TRBJ1-2,CASSVTGGSGYTF,TGTGCCAGCTCAGTGACAGGGGGCTCTGGCTACACCTTC
-,TRBV7-9,once,TRBJ2-3,CASSFSSGDTQYF,TGTGCCAGCAGCTTTTCTTCGGGGGATACGCAGTATTTT
TRBD1,TRBV11-2,-,TRBJ2-5,CASSSGTGGETQYF,TGTGCCAGCAGCTCGGGGACAGGGGGAGAGACCCAGTACTTC
-,TRBV19,-,TRBJ1-5,CASSRTEAQPQHF,TGTGCCAGTAGTAGGACAGAGGCTCAGCCCCAGCATTTT
-,TRBV30,-,TRBJ1-1,CAWRQAINTEAFF,TGTGCCTGGAGGCAAGCAATCAACACTGAAGCTTTCTTT
TRBD1,TRBV5-1,-,TRBJ1-2,CASSRGQGTNYGYTF,TGCGCCAGCAGCCGAGGACAGGGAACTAACTATGGCTACACCTTC
-,TRBV3-1/TRBV3-2,-,TRBJ2-1,CASSLSGVGVAPRSYNEQFF,TGTGCCAGCAGCCTGTCCGGCGTAGGAGTCGCCCCACGCTCCTACAATGAGCAGTTCTTC
TRBD1,TRBV6-2/TRBV6-3,-,TRBJ1-2,CASSSGQGLGVYTF,TGTGCCAGCAGCTCGGGACAGGGGCTAGGCGTCTACACCTTC
-,TRBV19,-,TRBJ2-2,CASKAGPNTGELFF,TGTGCCAGTAAGGCAGGGCCCAACACCGGGGAGCTGTTTTTT
-,TRBV19,-,TRBJ2-1,CASSIIADEQFF,TGTGCCAGTAGTATAATCGCGGATGAGCAGTTCTTC
-,TRBV5-1,-,TRBJ2-3,CASRTGGADTQYF,TGCGCCAGCAGGACAGGAGGTGCAGATACGCAGTATTTT
TRBD2,TRBV27,-,TRBJ2-7,CASSSGLAGDEQYF,TGTGCCAGCAGTTCGGGACTAGCGGGAGACGAGCAGTACTTC
TRBD2,TRBV27,-,TRBJ2-7,CASSSELAGTSAYEQYF,TGTGCCAGCAGTTCCGAACTAGCGGGGACTTCGGCCTACGAGCAGTACTTC
TRBD1,TRBV18,-,TRBJ2-1,CASSFTGGIYNEQFF,TGTGCCAGCTCGTTCACAGGGGGAATCTACAATGAGCAGTTCTTC
-,TRBV18,-,TRBJ1-4,CASSQNQGTNEKLFF,TGTGCCAGCTCGCAAAACCAGGGGACTAATGAAAAACTGTTTTTT
-,TRBV19,-,TRBJ1-5,CASRVRAGQPQHF,TGTGCCTCAAGGGTGAGGGCAGGACAGCCCCAGCATTTT
-,TRBV7-9,-,TRBJ2-7,CASSLVPGYGYEQYF,TGTGCCAGCAGCTTAGTCCCCGGGTACGGGTACGAGCAGTACTTC
-,TRBV2,-,TRBJ1-1,CASVRRPQNTEAFF,TGTGCCAGCGTCCGCAGGCCCCAGAACACTGAAGCTTTCTTT
TRBD2,TRBV5-1,-,TRBJ2-1,CASSLEIAGGYYEQFF,TGCGCCAGCAGCTTGGAAATAGCGGGAGGTTATTATGAGCAGTTCTTC
TRBD1,TRBV11-2,-,TRBJ2-2,CASRPSGTGFSGELFF,TGTGCCAGCAGACCTTCCGGGACAGGGTTTTCCGGGGAGCTGTTTTTT
TRBD1,TRBV9,-,TRBJ1-2,CASSLGVRTGVFGYTF,TGTGCCAGCAGCCTAGGGGTCAGGACAGGGGTTTTTGGCTACACCTTC
-,TRBV11-2,-,TRBJ1-5,CASIRENPLNQPQHF,TGTGCCAGCATTCGGGAAAACCCTCTCAATCAGCCCCAGCATTTT
-,TRBV5-1,-,TRBJ1-1,CASSQGWNTEAFF,TGCGCCAGCAGCCAGGGGTGGAACACTGAAGCTTTCTTT
TRBD1,TRBV12-3/TRBV12-4,-,TRBJ2-7,CASSWTGAYEQYF,TGTGCCAGCTCTTGGACAGGAGCCTACGAGCAGTACTTC
TRBD1,TRBV10-3,-,TRBJ1-1,CAISPTLPLRDRGTEAFF,TGTGCCATCAGTCCTACCTTACCTTTAAGGGACAGGGGGACTGAAGCTTTCTTT
-,TRBV10-3,-,TRBJ2-1,CAISPDINLGNEQFF,TGTGCCATCAGTCCTGACATAAACCTTGGGAATGAGCAGTTCTTC
-,TRBV28,-,TRBJ1-2,CASSTLGRVMNGYTF,TGTGCCAGCAGTACTCTTGGCAGGGTGATGAATGGCTACACCTTC
TRBD1,TRBV6-1,-,TRBJ1-6,CASSEVPPGQSSYNSPLHF,TGTGCCAGCAGTGAAGTTCCCCCGGGACAGAGCTCCTATAATTCACCCCTCCACTTT
TRBD1,TRBV5-1,-,TRBJ1-6,CASSSDRDLGIQPLHF,TGCGCCAGCAGCTCCGACAGGGACCTTGGAATTCAACCCCTCCACTTT
-,TRBV5-6,-,TRBJ2-4,CASSPGGPGALAKNIQYF,TGTGCCAGCAGCCCCGGTGGTCCAGGGGCGCTAGCCAAAAACATTCAGTACTTC
-,TRBV7-2,-,TRBJ2-2,CASSPPGRNTGELFF,TGTGCCAGCAGCCCCCCTGGGAGAAACACCGGGGAGCTGTTTTTT
TRBD1,TRBV19,-,TRBJ1-1,CASSMGMMDRVTEAFF,TGTGCCAGTAGTATGGGTATGATGGACAGGGTCACTGAAGCTTTCTTT
-,TRBV11-3,-,TRBJ1-1,CASSLAVGMNTEAFF,TGTGCCAGCAGCTTAGCTGTGGGCATGAACACTGAAGCTTTCTTT
-,TRBV18,-,TRBJ1-2,CASSSQGHDGYTF,TGTGCCAGCTCATCCCAGGGGCATGATGGCTACACCTTC
TRBD2,TRBV5-1,-,TRBJ2-5,CASSRYGTSGRGWQETQYF,TGCGCCAGCAGCCGATATGGGACTAGCGGAAGGGGGTGGCAAGAGACCCAGTACTTC
-,TRBV5-5,once,TRBJ1-2,CASSPGSVRSYGYTF,TGTGCCAGCAGCCCAGGAAGTGTGCGAAGCTATGGCTACACCTTC
TRBD1,TRBV19,-,TRBJ1-1,CASRRDRGFGYTEAFF,TGTGCCAGTAGACGGGACAGGGGCTTTGGGTACACTGAAGCTTTCTTT
-,TRBV5-6,-,TRBJ1-2,CASSLDRNYGYTF,TGTGCCAGCAGCTTGGACAGGAACTATGGCTACACCTTC
TRBD1,TRBV2,-,TRBJ1-4,CASSEGQGKEKLFF,TGTGCCAGCAGTGAAGGACAGGGTAAAGAAAAACTGTTTTTT
-,TRBV28,-,TRBJ1-6,CASSSYRTESSYNSPLHF,TGTGCCAGCAGTTCATATCGGACAGAGAGCTCCTATAATTCACCCCTCCACTTT
-,TRBV16,-,TRBJ1-1,CASSPHTGQWAFF,TGTGCCAGCAGCCCCCACACGGGACAATGGGCTTTCTTT
-,TRBV7-3,-,TRBJ2-5,CASSLKGSPGETQYF,TGTGCCAGCAGCTTAAAAGGCAGCCCAGGAGAGACCCAGTACTTC
TRBD1,TRBV4-2,few,TRBJ2-3,CASSSRTGWDTQYF,TGTGCCAGCAGCTCACGGACAGGGTGGGATACGCAGTATTTT